The 18 T cell receptor beta chains listed next were all sequenced from one sample in a study of CD8 T cells in ankylosing spondylitis. MiXCR, applied by TCRdb to the 5' RACE reads, yields one record per CDR3 protein. The table shows about 35,000 distinct CDR3 sequences, with less than 4% occurring only once. Sequencing was performed on blood, either unsorted or a sorted T cell fraction (not recorded which). The origin of the receptors is a male donor with ankylosing spondylitis or in good health (not recorded which).

This clonotype was found many times. V usage is TRBV9 and J usage is TRBJ2-3; a possible D gene is TRBD1 (5 bases). Germline-derived CDR1 and CDR2 are SGDLS and YYNGEE. V lost 4 bases and J 0 bases, leaving 12 bases between the germline ends. The CDR3 sequence is 15 residues long. CDR3 nucleotides: TGTGCCAGCAGCTCTCAGACAGCGAGCACAGATACGCAGTATTTT. Residues: CASSSQTASTDTQYF. Filled out from reference TRBV9 and TRBJ2-3, the complete variable domain reads DSGVTQTPKHLITATGQRVTLRCSPRSGDLSVYWYQQSLDQGLQFLIQYYNGEERAKGNILERFSAQQFPDLHSELNLSSLELGDSALYFCASSSQTASTDTQYFGPGTRLTVL.

This clonotype was recorded at least ten times. The chain carries TRBV9 and TRBJ2-2; D not certain. This CDR3 comprises 14 residues. Germline-derived CDR1 and CDR2 are SGDLS and YYNGEE. Trimming stripped 1 base from V and 4 bases from J, with 8 bases between. The CDR3 region has the DNA TGTGCCAGCAGCGTATCCTCGGGCACCGGGGAGCTGTTTTTT. Protein: CASSVSSGTGELFF.

As to this clonotype: This could be a read error, since a much larger clone is one nucleotide away. The V call is TRBV9, the J call TRBJ2-5; 7 bases map to TRBD1. CDR3 length equals 15 residues. The V gene's germline CDR1 is SGDLS and CDR2 YYNGEE. The CDR3, as DNA: TGTACCAGCAGCGTCCGGGACAGTCCACAAGAGACCCAGTACTTC. Protein sequence: CTSSVRDSPQETQYF.

This clonotype was detected ten times or more. The chain links TRBV9 to TRBJ2-2, with 9 positions matching TRBD2. The trim removed 4 bases at V and 8 bases at J, leaving 9 bases unmatched. The length of the CDR3 is 15 residues. The germline V gene has CDR1 SGDLS and CDR2 YYNGEE. The CDR3 reads CASSPRGGGIGELFF. Here the CDR3 DNA reads TGTGCCAGCAGCCCACGCGGGGGGGGCATTGGGGAGCTGTTTTTT.

This clonotype was picked up many times. This chain links TRBV9 with TRBJ1-1; D perhaps matches TRBD1 (6 bases). Germline CDR1 reads SGDLS; CDR2 reads YYNGEE. V was cut by 8 bases and J by 11 bases, with 22 bases left in between. The CDR3 sequence is 13 residues long. The DNA for the CDR3 is TGTGCCAGTTCCCCCCAAGACAGGCCGTCGGCTTTCTTT. Amino acid sequence: CASSPQDRPSAFF.

This clonotype was recorded at least ten times. The chain couples TRBV9 to TRBJ2-3; perhaps TRBD2 as D (6 bases). CDR1 SGDLS and CDR2 YYNGEE come from the germline V gene. Trimming stripped 0 bases from V and 4 bases from J, with 12 bases between. This CDR3 region has 15 residues. The CDR3 loop is CASSVVGSYADTQYF. Written as DNA, the CDR3 is TGTGCCAGCAGCGTAGTCGGGAGTTACGCAGATACGCAGTATTTT.

This clonotype came up many times. The rearrangement joins TRBV9 to TRBJ2-5; 8 bases are shared with TRBD2. CDR3 length equals 15 residues. CDR1 SGDLS and CDR2 YYNGEE come from the germline V gene. The ends lost 6 bases at V and 5 bases at J; junction bases unmatched: 12. The chain's CDR3 is CASTRTRGGGETQYF. DNA of the CDR3: TGTGCCAGCACCCGAACTCGGGGGGGCGGGGAGACCCAGTACTTC.

The V call is TRBV9, the J call TRBJ1-2; D remains unclear. V lost 3 bases and J 5 bases, leaving 17 bases between the germline ends. The CDR3 extends over 15 amino acids. The germline V gene has CDR1 SGDLS and CDR2 YYNGEE. For the CDR3, the DNA is TGTGCCAGCAGCGGCCATCCCACAGAGACATATGGCTACACCTTC. The encoded protein is CASSGHPTETYGYTF.

Comments on this clonotype: An end of the junction differs from the germline gene, which may be a read error. This chain joins TRBV9 and TRBJ2-2; 9 nucleotides line up with TRBD1. This CDR3 comprises 16 residues. The V gene's germline CDR1 is SGDLS and CDR2 YYNGEE. CDR3 amino acids: CASSVEPGQGGGELCF. In DNA, the CDR3 is TGTGCCAGCAGCGTTGAACCGGGACAGGGTGGCGGGGAGCTATGTTTT.

Many counts were recorded for this clonotype. The chain recombines TRBV9 with TRBJ2-1; 8 positions agree with TRBD2. This CDR3 comprises 15 residues. Germline loops: CDR1 SGDLS, CDR2 YYNGEE. V lost 0 bases to trimming and J lost 8 bases; unmatched junction nucleotides: 7. Written as DNA, the CDR3 is TGTGCCAGCAGCGTAGCGGGGGGGCCCTTCGATGAGCAGTTCTTC. Translated, it gives CASSVAGGPFDEQFF.

This clonotype was observed many times. This sequence joins TRBV9 and TRBJ2-3, with 11 bases lining up with TRBD2. Germline lookup yields CDR1 SGDLS and CDR2 YYNGEE. The CDR3 covers 16 residues. Losses at the gene ends were 4 bases for V and 1 base for J; bases not matched to a gene: 5. CDR3 in amino acids: CASSILAGGRTDTQYF. The CDR3 DNA sequence: TGTGCCAGCAGCATTCTAGCGGGGGGACGCACAGATACGCAGTATTTT.

This clonotype came up many times. J is TRBJ1-1 and V is TRBV9; 7 positions match TRBD1. Germline CDR1 SGDLS, CDR2 YYNGEE. The CDR3 covers 15 residues. V dropped 3 bases and J dropped 5; count of bases not matched to a gene: 10. The CDR3 here is CASSAGPGQTTEAFF. Here the CDR3 DNA reads TGTGCCAGCAGCGCGGGACCGGGACAGACGACTGAAGCTTTCTTT. Complete variable domain (other parts from reference TRBV9 and TRBJ1-1): DSGVTQTPKHLITATGQRVTLRCSPRSGDLSVYWYQQSLDQGLQFLIQYYNGEERAKGNILERFSAQQFPDLHSELNLSSLELGDSALYFCASSAGPGQTTEAFFGQGTRLTVV.

This clonotype has a count of ten or more. The chain couples TRBV9 to TRBJ2-5; TRBD1 matches 7 bases. CDR1 SGDLS and CDR2 YYNGEE come from the germline V gene. The CDR3 has 15 residues. V lost 4 bases, J lost 0 bases, and 6 bases stayed unmatched. The CDR3 region has the DNA TGTGCCAGCAGCCAGGACAGGTCGTACCAAGAGACCCAGTACTTC. Encoded protein: CASSQDRSYQETQYF.

This clonotype was found many times. The genes are TRBV9 and TRBJ2-3; 10 positions match TRBD2. V trimming: 0 bases; J trimming: 2 bases; junction bases outside the gene matches: 3. The length of the CDR3 is 16 residues. CDR1 SGDLS and CDR2 YYNGEE come from the germline V gene. The CDR3 here is CASSVGLAGPTDTQYF. CDR3 coding DNA: TGTGCCAGCAGCGTAGGACTAGCGGGTCCCACAGATACGCAGTATTTT.

Many counts were recorded for this clonotype. The V and J genes are TRBV9 and TRBJ2-1, with 7 positions matching TRBD2. CDR1 is SGDLS and CDR2 is YYNGEE in the germline V gene. Losses at the gene ends were 5 bases for V and 7 bases for J; bases not matched to a gene: 3. This CDR3 has 12 amino acids. CDR3 nucleotide sequence: TGTGCCAGCAGGGGAGCGGGGAATGAGCAGTTCTTC. The encoded protein is CASRGAGNEQFF.

This clonotype has only a few counts. CDR3: CASSGSGTGGGNEQFF. The CDR3 DNA reads TGTGCCAGCAGCGGATCCGGGACAGGGGGGGGGAATGAGCAGTTCTTC. This sequence joins TRBV9 and TRBJ2-1; TRBD1 matches 11 bases. V shed 3 bases, J shed 7 bases, and the junction held 9 bases outside the gene matches. The CDR3 runs 16 residues. Per germline, CDR1 SGDLS and CDR2 YYNGEE.

This clonotype has at least ten counts. The rearrangement joins TRBV9 to TRBJ2-6; TRBD1 matches 10 bases. The germline CDR1 and CDR2 sequences are SGDLS and YYNGEE. The CDR3 loop spans 18 amino acids. J gave up 3 bases and V 1 base, and 7 bases lay outside the gene matches. CDR3 residues: CASSVPGQGPYGANVLTF. CDR3 DNA sequence: TGTGCCAGCAGCGTACCGGGACAGGGGCCTTATGGGGCCAACGTCCTGACTTTC.

This clonotype occurred many times. The J gene is TRBJ2-3, the V gene TRBV9; a possible D gene is TRBD1 (6 bases). The CDR3 spans 13 residues. With 3 bases removed from V and 9 bases from J, the gap between germline ends came to 14 bases. Germline values: CDR1 SGDLS, CDR2 YYNGEE. CDR3 loop: CASSARTELTQYF. The CDR3 DNA is TGTGCCAGCAGCGCCAGGACAGAATTGACGCAGTATTTT.